Relative to its sample, the clone carrying this TCR beta chain is medium-sized (0.01 to 0.1%). Antigen unknown. The data originate from a study of metastatic and nonmetastatic thyroid tumors. The wider study: The study looked at repertoires side by side in blood and in tumor or nodule tissue from malignant and benign thyroid patients. Study-wide results and limits: In blood and tumor, TCR beta diversity was reportedly significantly higher in malignant thyroid tumors than in benign nodules.

In germline, CDR1 is DFQATT, CDR2 SNEGSKA (reference sequence). V dropped 3 bases and J dropped 3; count of bases not matched to a gene: 2. The CDR3 has 13 amino acids. Thyroid surgery was performed in patients who had received no treatment beforehand. MiXCR re-clonotyped the PCR reads for TCRdb. Here the sample spans approximately 8,400 clones, over 35% being singletons. The chain uses TRBV20-1 and TRBJ2-7; 10 nucleotides align to TRBD1. The clonotype comes from a male donor with papillary thyroid cancer or a benign thyroid nodule (not recorded which). Some clones in this sample may be carry-over from other donors' samples. Sequencing was done on a sample of tumor tissue. CDR3 loop: CSARGQGYYEQYF. In DNA, the CDR3 is TGCAGTGCTAGGGGACAGGGGTACTACGAGCAGTACTTC.